A selection of T cell receptor beta chains follows, all from one sample in a study of blood T cells in healthy people across ages. MiXCR, run by TCRdb on the 5' RACE reads, gives a single entry per CDR3 protein. The profile covers 600,000 to 1,000,000 distinct CDR3 sequences, with 55% to 75% appearing a single time and approximately 20% taken by the ten largest. The sample comprised blood. The source of these receptors is a man aged 30-40 years in good health. CDR3s leave out the opening cysteine and the closing phenylalanine or tryptophan. Fields, in order: J gene, V gene, clone size, CDR3 protein. The size field is filled for only some rows; it gives once, few, many or a size class.

>TRBJ2-7|TRBV13|few
ASSLGTDEQY
>TRBJ1-1|TRBV29-1|-
SGRWGNTEAF
>TRBJ1-4|TRBV3-1|-
ASSQASGRYEKLF
>TRBJ1-4|TRBV20-1|-
SARDWGGREKLF
>TRBJ1-5|TRBV7-2|-
ASSLVRNQPQH
>-|TRBV6-1|-
ASSTSSGAPYEQY
>TRBJ2-1|TRBV6-6|-
ASRPSGTWNEQF
>TRBJ2-1|TRBV28|few
ASSPRTGFYNEQF
>TRBJ2-3|TRBV27|-
ATAGRGDTQY
>TRBJ2-5|TRBV11-1|few
ASSSWDRGKETQY
>TRBJ2-5|TRBV12-3/TRBV12-4|-
ASSNTYQETQY
>TRBJ2-7|TRBV5-1|-
ASSQMRGSTEQY
>TRBJ1-2|TRBV6-1|-
ASRLGAGSAYGYT
>TRBJ1-5|TRBV7-2|-
ASSSRVSFNQPQH
>TRBJ2-3|TRBV10-2|-
ASGGSKDTQY
>TRBJ2-1|TRBV12-3/TRBV12-4|once
ASSTGDPPYNEQF
>TRBJ2-3|TRBV15|-
ATSGPTPTDTQY
>-|TRBV10-3|few
AISEDGGSYEQY
>TRBJ2-5|TRBV20-1|-
SARLAGGLYRETQY
>TRBJ2-5|TRBV20-1|once
SAEPGTSGEHREQY
>TRBJ2-1|TRBV18|-
ASSPTGPNNEQF
>TRBJ2-5|TRBV20-1|-
SASLPKEASEQY
>TRBJ1-2|TRBV28|-
ACGAEVGTYGYT
>TRBJ1-2|TRBV5-1|few
ASSLGQGRDGYT
>TRBJ1-2|TRBV28|-
ASSLNRLGDYGYT
>TRBJ1-4|TRBV7-9|-
ASSFFRALRNPTNEKLF
>TRBJ1-5|TRBV6-2/TRBV6-3|few
ASSEIDHSNQPQH
>TRBJ1-2|TRBV10-3|once
AISEGEERGYT
>TRBJ1-2|TRBV7-2|few
ASSLNGEGRYGYT
>-|TRBV7-2|-
ASSSRKTSGGTVNYEQY
>TRBJ2-7|TRBV15|-
ATSIAVGNAYEQY
>TRBJ2-3|TRBV7-9|few
ASSLEGRADTQY
>TRBJ1-6|TRBV6-2/TRBV6-3|-
ASSWTPGNSPLH
>TRBJ2-5|TRBV7-6|-
ASSLSGLAVQETQY
>TRBJ2-7|TRBV20-1|-
SAPDSGSYEQY
>TRBJ2-7|TRBV5-1|-
ASSVGGQGLSYEQY
>TRBJ2-1|TRBV29-1|many
SVRGGGLYNEQF
>TRBJ2-7|TRBV7-2|-
ASSLTSGRAGYEQY
>TRBJ2-3|TRBV7-2|few
ASSSLLGADTQY
>TRBJ2-3|TRBV29-1|few
SVGRQGRDTQY
>TRBJ2-5|TRBV12-3/TRBV12-4|-
ASSPTTSVETQY
>TRBJ2-5|TRBV20-1|-
SARAAGGDQETQY
>TRBJ2-1|TRBV7-9|-
ASSLLGAGAVTQF
>TRBJ2-7|TRBV15|-
ATSRAWGSAYEQY
>TRBJ2-5|TRBV12-3/TRBV12-4|few
ASSSLGWQETQY
>TRBJ1-1|TRBV7-9|-
ASSSARRDQLYTEAF
>TRBJ2-7|TRBV20-1|few
SAHGASYEQY